These 12 T cell receptor beta chains came from one sample sequenced in a study of blood T cell repertoires in COVID-19. Sequencing was performed with immunoSEQ multiplex PCR; in TCRdb, only in-frame clones are kept and a portion is missing. The sample includes a few hundred thousand clones, more than 85% of them seen just once. The sequenced sample consisted of PBMCs or T cells enriched from blood (not recorded which). Every receptor here comes from a woman aged 30 to 39 who had recovered from COVID-19.

This clone was counted only a few times. The chain has TRBV19 and TRBJ1-1; possible D gene TRBD1, 6 bases. The CDR3 is 13 residues long. V lost 6 bases to trimming and J lost 3 bases, with 11 bases between them. Germline V CDR1 and CDR2: LNHDA, SQIVND (reference sequence). The CDR3 nucleotides read TGTGCCAGTAGGGGAACAGGGCACACTGAAGCTTTCTTT. Encoded protein: CASRGTGHTEAFF. The full variable domain, rest sourced from reference TRBV19 and TRBJ1-1, is DGGITQSPKYLFRKEGQNVTLSCEQNLNHDAMYWYRQDPGQGLRLIYYSQIVNDFQKGDIAEGYSVSREKKESFPLTVTSAQKNPTAFYLCASRGTGHTEAFFGQGTRLTVV.

This chain links TRBV20-1 with TRBJ1-1; a possible D gene is TRBD1 (6 bases). The CDR3 consists of 14 residues. Trimming left V 3 bases short and J 0 bases short, with 11 bases between. The germline V gene has CDR1 DFQATT and CDR2 SNEGSKA (reference sequence). The CDR3 here is CSASHGQMNTEAFF. Written as DNA, the CDR3 is TGCAGTGCTAGTCACGGACAGATGAACACTGAAGCTTTCTTT.

This chain joins TRBV4-1 and TRBJ1-2, with 11 bases fitting TRBD1. Looked up from germline, CDR1 is MGHRA and CDR2 is YSYEKL. CDR3 length equals 17 residues. With 4 bases clipped from V and 6 bases from J, the junction kept 13 bases outside the gene matches. The CDR3 coding sequence is TGCGCCAGCAGCCGAGATTCCGGGACAGGGGGAGGGAATGGCTACACCTTC. Protein: CASSRDSGTGGGNGYTF.

The V gene is TRBV27, the J gene TRBJ2-7; possible D gene TRBD2, 5 bases. Germline V lookup: CDR1 MNHEY, CDR2 SMNVEV (reference sequence). With 1 base removed from V and 1 base from J, the gap between germline ends came to 8 bases. The CDR3 length is 14 residues. The CDR3 loop is CASSLYGVSYEQYF. The CDR3 nucleotides are TGTGCCAGCAGTTTATACGGGGTGTCCTACGAGCAGTACTTC.

The CDR3 region is CANQGAGGPNEQFF. The DNA for the CDR3 is TGTGCCAATCAAGGAGCGGGAGGGCCAAATGAGCAGTTCTTC. This chain uses TRBV2 with TRBJ2-1; 10 nucleotides agree with TRBD2. V shed 10 bases and J 7 bases; nucleotides not matched to a gene: 10. The CDR3 spans 14 residues. The germline gives CDR1 SNHLY, CDR2 FYNNEI.

This clone has more than one count but fewer than ten. The V call is TRBV7-3, the J call TRBJ1-1, with D hard to call. Trimming cost V 7 bases and J 0 bases, with 9 bases left between them. The CDR3 totals 13 residues. Germline CDR1 is SGHTA and CDR2 is FQGTGA. The CDR3 region is CASMVRLNTEAFF. The CDR3 DNA reads as TGTGCCAGCATGGTGAGGTTGAACACTGAAGCTTTCTTT.

V usage is TRBV28 and J usage is TRBJ2-3; the D gene is possibly TRBD1 (5 bases). V dropped 2 bases and J dropped 0 bases, with 9 bases sitting between them. The CDR3 totals 15 residues. Germline lookup yields CDR1 MDHEN and CDR2 SYDVKM. This chain's CDR3 is CASSLGAPSTDTQYF. The CDR3 DNA reads as TGTGCCAGCAGTTTAGGGGCCCCTAGCACAGATACGCAGTATTTT.

This chain joins TRBV15 and TRBJ1-3; the D is unclear. Germline values: CDR1 LNHNV, CDR2 YYDKDF (reference sequence). This CDR3 is 13 amino acids long. Trimming removed 7 bases at V and 0 bases at J, with 7 bases between. For the CDR3, the DNA is TGTGCCACCAACTCCTACTCTGGAAACACCATATATTTT. Amino acids: CATNSYSGNTIYF. The full variable domain, completed using reference TRBV15 and TRBJ1-3, is DAMVIQNPRYQVTQFGKPVTLSCSQTLNHNVMYWYQQKSSQAPKLLFHYYDKDFNNEADTPDNFQSRRPNTSFCFLDIRSPGLGDTAMYLCATNSYSGNTIYFGEGSWLTVV.

Note on this clone: The same CDR3 arises from other DNA sequences in this sample as well. The genes are TRBV5-1 and TRBJ1-1; no clear D. This CDR3 spans 14 amino acids. The V gene's germline CDR1 is SGHRS and CDR2 YFSETQ. Between the trimmed V and J ends, which lost 0 bases and 2 bases, there was a span of 8 bases. The CDR3 DNA is TGCGCCAGCAGCTTGGGCGGAGCAAACACTGAAGCTTTCTTT. It codes for CASSLGGANTEAFF.

The V gene is TRBV9, the J gene TRBJ1-2; no clear D. The CDR3 is 14 amino acids. The V gene lost 4 bases and the J gene lost 5 bases, with 15 bases spanning the gap. Per germline, CDR1 SGDLS and CDR2 YYNGEE. The CDR3 nucleotides read TGTGCCAGCAGCCCCACGGCGGAAACTTATGGCTACACCTTC. Residues: CASSPTAETYGYTF.

The genes are TRBV12-3 or TRBV12-4 and TRBJ1-2; 8 bases line up with TRBD1. Trimming cost V 6 bases and J 4 bases; bases outside gene matches: 4. The CDR3 loop spans 13 amino acids. The CDR3, as DNA: TGTGCCAGCAGCCCCGGGACAGGCTATGGCTACACCTTC. Translated, it gives CASSPGTGYGYTF.

The chain links TRBV3-1 (or the pseudogene TRBV3-2) to TRBJ2-3; 14 bases agree with TRBD2. There are 15 residues in the CDR3. Germline V gene sequence: CDR1 LGHDT, CDR2 YNNKEL (reference sequence). V was clipped by 10 bases and J by 1 base; unmatched bases: 4. CDR3 in amino acids: CATLGLAGGTDTQYF. As DNA, the CDR3 is TGTGCCACCCTGGGACTAGCGGGAGGCACAGATACGCAGTATTTT.